This record covers a single TCR beta chain. Its antigen is not known. The method was immunoSEQ multiplex PCR; TCRdb's version includes in-frame clones alone and lacks a portion of them. The table records 300,000 to 400,000 clones, over 90% of them present only once. The record originates from a study of brain T cells in children with intractable seizures. Time point defined: blood from clinic visit 5 months post-surgery; TSC patient then seizure free. The V gene lost 5 bases and the J gene lost 0 bases, with 11 bases spanning the gap. Germline V gene sequence: CDR1 PRHDT, CDR2 FYEKMQ (reference sequence). The CDR3 totals 16 residues. General study points: Pre-surgery blood may have been undersampled, hiding some clones.

Sequences were derived from peripheral blood, sampled more than 4 months after surgery. This TCR came from a boy younger than two with tuberous sclerosis and intractable seizures. This chain joins TRBV13 and TRBJ1-6; D gene ambiguous. CDR3 in amino acids: CASSADGSSYNSPLHF. In DNA form, the CDR3 reads TGTGCCAGCAGCGCGGACGGGAGCTCCTATAATTCACCCCTCCACTTT.